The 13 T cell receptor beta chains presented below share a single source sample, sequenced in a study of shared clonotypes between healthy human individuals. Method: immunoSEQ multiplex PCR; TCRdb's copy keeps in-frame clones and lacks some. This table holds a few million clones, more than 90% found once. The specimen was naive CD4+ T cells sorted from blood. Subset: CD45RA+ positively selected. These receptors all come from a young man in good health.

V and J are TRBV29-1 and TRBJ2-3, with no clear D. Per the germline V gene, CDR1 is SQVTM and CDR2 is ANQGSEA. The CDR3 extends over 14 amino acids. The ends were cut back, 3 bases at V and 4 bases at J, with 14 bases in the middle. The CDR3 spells CSVDASERADTQYF. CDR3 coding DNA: TGCAGCGTTGATGCGAGCGAAAGGGCAGATACGCAGTATTTT.

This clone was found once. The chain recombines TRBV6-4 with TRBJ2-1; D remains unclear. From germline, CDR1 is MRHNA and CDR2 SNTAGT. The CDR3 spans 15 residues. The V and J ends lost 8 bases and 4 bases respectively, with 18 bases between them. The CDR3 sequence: CASSRAAVGYNEQFF. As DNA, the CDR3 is TGTGCCAGCTCACGGGCCGCCGTCGGATACAATGAGCAGTTCTTC.

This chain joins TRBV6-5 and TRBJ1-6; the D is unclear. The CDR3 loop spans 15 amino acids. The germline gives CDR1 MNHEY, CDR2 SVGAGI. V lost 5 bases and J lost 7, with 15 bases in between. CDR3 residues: CASSHYVVGNSPLHF. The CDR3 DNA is TGTGCCAGCAGTCATTACGTGGTTGGAAATTCACCCCTCCACTTT.

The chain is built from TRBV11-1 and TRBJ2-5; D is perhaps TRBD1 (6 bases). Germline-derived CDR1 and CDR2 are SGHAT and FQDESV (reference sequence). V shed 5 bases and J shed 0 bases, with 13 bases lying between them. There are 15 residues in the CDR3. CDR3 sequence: CASSHWTEYQETQYF. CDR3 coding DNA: TGTGCCAGCAGCCATTGGACAGAGTACCAAGAGACCCAGTACTTC.

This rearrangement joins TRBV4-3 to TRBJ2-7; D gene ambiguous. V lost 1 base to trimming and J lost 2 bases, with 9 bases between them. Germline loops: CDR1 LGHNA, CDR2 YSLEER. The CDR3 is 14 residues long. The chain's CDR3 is CASSQARQPYEQYF. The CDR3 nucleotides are TGCGCCAGCAGCCAAGCACGGCAACCCTACGAGCAGTACTTC.

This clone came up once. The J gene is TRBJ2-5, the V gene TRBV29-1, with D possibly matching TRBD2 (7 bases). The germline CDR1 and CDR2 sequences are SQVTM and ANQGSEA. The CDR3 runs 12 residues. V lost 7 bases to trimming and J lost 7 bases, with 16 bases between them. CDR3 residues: CSASPGEGTQYF. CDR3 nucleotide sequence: TGCAGCGCTAGTCCAGGGGAGGGGACCCAGTACTTC.

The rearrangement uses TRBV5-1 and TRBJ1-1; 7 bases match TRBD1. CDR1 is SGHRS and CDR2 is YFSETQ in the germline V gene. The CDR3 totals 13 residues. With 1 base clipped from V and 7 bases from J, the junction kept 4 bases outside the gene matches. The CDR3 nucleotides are TGCGCCAGCAGCTTGACCAGACAGGGTGAAGCTTTCTTT. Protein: CASSLTRQGEAFF. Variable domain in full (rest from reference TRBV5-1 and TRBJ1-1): KAGVTQTPRYLIKTRGQQVTLSCSPISGHRSVSWYQQTPGQGLQFLFEYFSETQRNKGNFPGRFSGRQFSNSRSEMNVSTLELGDSALYLCASSLTRQGEAFFGQGTRLTVV.

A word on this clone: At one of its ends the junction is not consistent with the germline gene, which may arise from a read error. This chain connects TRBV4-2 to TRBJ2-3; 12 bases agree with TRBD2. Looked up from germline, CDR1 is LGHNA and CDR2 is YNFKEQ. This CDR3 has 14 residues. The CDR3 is CASSQSLTSGGLLF. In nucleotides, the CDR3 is TGTGCCAGCAGCCAATCACTGACTAGCGGGGGACTTCTTTTT.

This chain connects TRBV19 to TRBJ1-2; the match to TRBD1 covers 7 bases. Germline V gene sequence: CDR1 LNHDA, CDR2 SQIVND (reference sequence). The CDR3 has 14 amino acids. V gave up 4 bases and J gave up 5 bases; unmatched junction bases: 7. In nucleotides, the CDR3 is TGTGCCAGTAGTAAACGGGACAGCCGTTATGGCTACACCTTC. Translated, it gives CASSKRDSRYGYTF. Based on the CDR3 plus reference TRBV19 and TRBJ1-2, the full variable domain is DGGITQSPKYLFRKEGQNVTLSCEQNLNHDAMYWYRQDPGQGLRLIYYSQIVNDFQKGDIAEGYSVSREKKESFPLTVTSAQKNPTAFYLCASSKRDSRYGYTFGSGTRLTVV.

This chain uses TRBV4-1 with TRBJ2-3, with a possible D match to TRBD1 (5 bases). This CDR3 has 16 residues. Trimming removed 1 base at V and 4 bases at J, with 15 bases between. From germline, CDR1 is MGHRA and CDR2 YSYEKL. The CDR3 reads CASSQAANQGADTQYF. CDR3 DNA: TGCGCCAGCAGCCAAGCCGCTAATCAGGGCGCAGATACGCAGTATTTT.

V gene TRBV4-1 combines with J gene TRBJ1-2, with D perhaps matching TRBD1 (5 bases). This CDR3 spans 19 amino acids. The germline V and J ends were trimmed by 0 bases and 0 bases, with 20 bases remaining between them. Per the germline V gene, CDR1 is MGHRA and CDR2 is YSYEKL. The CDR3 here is CASSQDVKGSRQANYGYTF. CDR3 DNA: TGCGCCAGCAGCCAAGACGTCAAGGGGTCCCGACAAGCTAACTATGGCTACACCTTC.

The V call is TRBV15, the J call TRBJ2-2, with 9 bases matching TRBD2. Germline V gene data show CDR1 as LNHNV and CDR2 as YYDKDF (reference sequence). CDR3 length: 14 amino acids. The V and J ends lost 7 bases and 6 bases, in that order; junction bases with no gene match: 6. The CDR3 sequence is CATMLAGVAGELFF. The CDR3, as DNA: TGTGCCACCATGTTAGCGGGAGTGGCCGGGGAGCTGTTTTTT.

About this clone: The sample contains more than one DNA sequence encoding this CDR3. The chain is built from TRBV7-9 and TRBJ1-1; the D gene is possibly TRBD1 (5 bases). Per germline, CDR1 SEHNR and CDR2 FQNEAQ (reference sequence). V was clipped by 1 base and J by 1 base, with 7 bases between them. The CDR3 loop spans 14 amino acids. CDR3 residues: CASSLVQGNTEAFF. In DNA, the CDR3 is TGTGCCAGCAGCTTAGTGCAGGGGAACACTGAAGCTTTCTTT.